This TCR beta chain was sequenced for a study of blood T cell repertoires in COVID-19. Here immunoSEQ multiplex PCR was the method, and the copy in TCRdb shows in-frame clones only, minus some. The sample has 250,000 to 350,000 clones, approximately 90% seen once. The J segment lost 3 bases and the V segment lost 0 bases, leaving 3 bases of the junction unmatched. The germline V gene encodes CDR1 SGDLS and CDR2 YYNGEE. The CDR3 extends over 15 amino acids. This TCR was sampled from a man aged 18 to 30 with active or convalescent COVID-19. V usage is TRBV9 and J usage is TRBJ1-2; 9 bases fit TRBD1. The sample taken for sequencing was peripheral blood. CDR3 nucleotide sequence: TGTGCCAGCAGCGTAGGGGACAGGGCGTACTATGGCTACACCTTC. Protein product: CASSVGDRAYYGYTF.